This record covers a single TCR beta chain. The source material, RNA transcripts, was used to amplify TCR beta CDR3 regions. The TCR CDR3 was amplified in a first-round RT-PCR using the HTBI primer set. Each CDR3 protein is one row after TCRdb ran MiXCR on the multiplex PCR reads. The sample lists roughly 350,000 distinct CDR3 sequences, roughly 15% occurring once. The CDR3 spans 14 residues. V lost 4 bases, J lost 6 bases, and 13 bases lay in between. Germline V CDR1 and CDR2: SGHRS, YFSETQ. The data were obtained in a study of T cells in Graves' hyperthyroidism and ophthalmopathy. This receptor was identified in a woman aged 40 to 55 with Graves' ophthalmopathy. The chain uses TRBV5-1 and TRBJ2-2; D uncertain. Source material: blood. CDR3 DNA: TGCGCCAGCAGCCCACGAGGATCGGCCGGGGAGCTGTTTTTT. It is translated as CASSPRGSAGELFF.